This T cell receptor (beta chain) appears in the sequencing data of a study of T-cell reconstitution after alpha-beta-depleted transplantation in children. The germline gives CDR1 SEHNR, CDR2 FQNEAQ (reference sequence). The V and J ends lost 4 bases and 4 bases, in that order; junction bases with no gene match: 11. This CDR3 spans 16 amino acids. This clonotype was found many times. What it binds is not known. Overall study findings and caveats: Fresh T-cell production supplied most of the T-cell counts and diversity seen one year after transplant. The high TCRbeta diversity at day 60 in some patients came from surviving recipient T cells and thymic progenitors.

Researchers prepared the TCRbeta library using unique molecular identifiers, the study reports. TCRdb re-called the PCR reads through MiXCR, storing one row per CDR3 protein. The sample holds around 100,000 distinct CDR3 sequences, 10% seen once. This clonotype was obtained from a boy aged 2 to 9 with acute lymphoblastic leukemia, due to receive a stem cell transplant. This chain uses TRBV7-9 with TRBJ2-3; the match to TRBD2 covers 7 bases. The sample was PBMCs, taken before TCRalphabeta/CD19-depleted stem cell transplant. This chain's CDR3 is CASSSRAGRVADTQYF. CDR3 sequence (DNA): TGTGCCAGCAGCTCAAGAGCGGGGCGGGTCGCAGATACGCAGTATTTT.